This T cell receptor (beta chain) was profiled in a study of glioma-infiltrating T cells. Amplification of TCR alpha and beta CDR3 regions from RNA used iRepertoire nested multiplex PCR. Tissue mRNA or PBMC total RNA, roughly 100-400 ng, went into one-step reverse transcription and amplification. TCRdb re-analysed the multiplex PCR reads in MiXCR, keeping a single row per CDR3 protein. The top ten clones hold 12% to 15% of a sample with 100,000 to 150,000 distinct CDR3 sequences, approximately 23% of them seen once. In this sample, this clonotype turned up a few times. Antigen: not known. The junction had 3 bases not matched to a gene; V was cut back by 5 bases and J by 1 base. This CDR3 comprises 16 residues. Germline V CDR1 and CDR2: SEHNR, FQNEAQ (reference sequence). Regarding the study as a whole: Only very few CDR3 sequences appeared in both tissue and blood. Gliomas, especially low-grade, showed above-expected tissue-blood divergence; non-neoplastic patients showed below.

This chain joins TRBV7-9 and TRBJ2-5; 14 bases match TRBD2. The TCR originated in a human donor with low-grade glioma or glioblastoma, undergoing nonglioma brain surgery, or in good health (not recorded which). Sequenced material: glioma tissue, nonneoplastic brain tissue, or PBMCs (not recorded which). Here the CDR3 reads CASSAGLAGGQETQYF. The CDR3 region has the DNA TGTGCCAGCAGCGCCGGACTAGCGGGAGGCCAAGAGACCCAGTACTTC.